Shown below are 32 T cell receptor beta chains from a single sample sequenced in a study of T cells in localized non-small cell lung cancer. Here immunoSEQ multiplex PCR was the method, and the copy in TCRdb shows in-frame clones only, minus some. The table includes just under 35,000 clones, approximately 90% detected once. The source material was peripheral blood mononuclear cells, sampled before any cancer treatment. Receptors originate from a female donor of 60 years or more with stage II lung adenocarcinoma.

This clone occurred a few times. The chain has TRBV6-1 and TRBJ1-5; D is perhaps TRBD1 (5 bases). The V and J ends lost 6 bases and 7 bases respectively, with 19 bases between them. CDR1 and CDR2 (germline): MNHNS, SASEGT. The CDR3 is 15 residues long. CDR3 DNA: TGTGCCAGCAGCTCCCATAGGAGGGGTAGGCAGCCCCAGCATTTT. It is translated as CASSSHRRGRQPQHF.

CDR3 loop: CASSFSSTGTEAFF. CDR3 nucleotides: TGTGCCAGCAGCTTCTCATCGACAGGTACTGAAGCTTTCTTT. V gene TRBV7-3 combines with J gene TRBJ1-1; D possibly corresponds to TRBD1 (6 bases). The length of the CDR3 is 14 residues. From germline, CDR1 is SGHTA and CDR2 FQGTGA. The ends were cut back, 3 bases at V and 5 bases at J, with 13 bases in the middle. Using reference TRBV7-3 and TRBJ1-1 for the parts outside the CDR3, the full variable domain is GAGVSQTPSNKVTEKGKYVELRCDPISGHTALYWYRQSLGQGPEFLIYFQGTGAADDSGLPNDRFFAVRPEGSVSTLKIQRTERGDSAVYLCASSFSSTGTEAFFGQGTRLTVV.

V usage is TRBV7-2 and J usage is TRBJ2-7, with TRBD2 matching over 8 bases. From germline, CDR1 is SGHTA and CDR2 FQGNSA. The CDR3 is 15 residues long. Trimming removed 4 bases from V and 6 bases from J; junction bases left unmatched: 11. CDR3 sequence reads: CASSYSSGSGSEQYF. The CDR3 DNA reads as TGTGCCAGCAGCTATTCCAGCGGGAGTGGAAGCGAGCAGTACTTC.

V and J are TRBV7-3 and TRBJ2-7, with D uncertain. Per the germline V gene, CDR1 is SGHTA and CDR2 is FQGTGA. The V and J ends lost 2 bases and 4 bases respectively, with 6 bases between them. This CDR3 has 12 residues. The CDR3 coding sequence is TGTGCCAGCAGCTTAGAGCTGTACGAGCAGTACTTC. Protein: CASSLELYEQYF.

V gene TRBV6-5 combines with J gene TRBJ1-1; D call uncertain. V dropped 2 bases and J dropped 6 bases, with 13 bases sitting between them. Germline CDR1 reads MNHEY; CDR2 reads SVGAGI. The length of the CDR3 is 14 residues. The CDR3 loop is CASSYNRWEAEAFF. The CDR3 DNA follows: TGTGCCAGCAGTTACAACCGGTGGGAAGCTGAAGCTTTCTTT.

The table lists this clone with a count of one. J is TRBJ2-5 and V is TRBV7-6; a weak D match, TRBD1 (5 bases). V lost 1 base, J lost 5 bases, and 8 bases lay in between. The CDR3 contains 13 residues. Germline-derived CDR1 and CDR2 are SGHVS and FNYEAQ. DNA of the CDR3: TGTGCCAGCAGCTTAGTAGGGGCGGAGACCCAGTACTTC. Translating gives CASSLVGAETQYF.

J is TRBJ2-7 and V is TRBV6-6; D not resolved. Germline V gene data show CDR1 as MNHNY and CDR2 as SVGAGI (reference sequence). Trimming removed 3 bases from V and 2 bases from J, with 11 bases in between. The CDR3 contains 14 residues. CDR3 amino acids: CASSYGTVPYEQYF. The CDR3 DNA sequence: TGTGCCAGCAGTTATGGAACAGTCCCCTACGAGCAGTACTTC.

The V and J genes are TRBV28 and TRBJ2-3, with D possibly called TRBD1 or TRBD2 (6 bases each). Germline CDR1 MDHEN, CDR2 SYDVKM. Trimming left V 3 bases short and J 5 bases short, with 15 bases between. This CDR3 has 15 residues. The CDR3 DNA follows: TGTGCCAGCAGTTTGATGTCGGGGGCACGAGATACGCAGTATTTT. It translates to CASSLMSGARDTQYF.

CDR3 in DNA: TGTGCCATACGACCGGGACAGGGGGACAATTCACCCCTCCACTTT. Protein product: CAIRPGQGDNSPLHF. The chain links TRBV10-3 to TRBJ1-6; TRBD1 agrees at 11 bases. Trimming removed 9 bases from V and 7 bases from J; junction bases left unmatched: 8. Germline V CDR1 and CDR2: ENHRY, SYGVKD. CDR3 length equals 15 residues.

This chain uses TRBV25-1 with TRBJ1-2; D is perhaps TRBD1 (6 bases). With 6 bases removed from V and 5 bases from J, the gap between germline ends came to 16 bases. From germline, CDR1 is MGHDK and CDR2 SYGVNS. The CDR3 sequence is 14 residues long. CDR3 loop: CASREGGNLYGYTF. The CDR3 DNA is TGTGCCAGCAGGGAAGGGGGGAATTTATATGGCTACACCTTC.

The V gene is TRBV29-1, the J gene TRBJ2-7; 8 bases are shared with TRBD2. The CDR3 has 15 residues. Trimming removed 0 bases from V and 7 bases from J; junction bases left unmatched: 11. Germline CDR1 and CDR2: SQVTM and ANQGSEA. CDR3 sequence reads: CSVEDPTAGVWEQYF. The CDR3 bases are TGCAGCGTTGAAGATCCCACAGCGGGAGTGTGGGAGCAGTACTTC.

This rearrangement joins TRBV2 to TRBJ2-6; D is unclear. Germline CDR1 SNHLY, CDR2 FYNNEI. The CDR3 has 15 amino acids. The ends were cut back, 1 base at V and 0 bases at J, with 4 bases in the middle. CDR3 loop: CASSEGLSGANVLTF. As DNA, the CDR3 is TGTGCCAGCAGTGAAGGGCTCTCTGGGGCCAACGTCCTGACTTTC.

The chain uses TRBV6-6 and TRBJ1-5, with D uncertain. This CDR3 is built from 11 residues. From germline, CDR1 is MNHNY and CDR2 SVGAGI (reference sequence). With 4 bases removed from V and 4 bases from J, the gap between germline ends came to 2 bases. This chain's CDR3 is CASSSNQPQHF. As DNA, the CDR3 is TGTGCCAGCAGTTCGAATCAGCCCCAGCATTTT.

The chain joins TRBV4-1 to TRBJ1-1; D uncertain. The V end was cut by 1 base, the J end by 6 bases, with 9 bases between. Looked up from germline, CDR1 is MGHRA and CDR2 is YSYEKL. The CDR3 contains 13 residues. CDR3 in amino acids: CASSQGAAPEAFF. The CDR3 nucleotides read TGCGCCAGCAGCCAAGGGGCGGCCCCTGAAGCTTTCTTT.

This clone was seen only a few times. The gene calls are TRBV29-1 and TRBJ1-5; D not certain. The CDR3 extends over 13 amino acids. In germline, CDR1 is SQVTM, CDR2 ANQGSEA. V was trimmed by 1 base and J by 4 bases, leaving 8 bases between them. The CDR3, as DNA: TGCAGCGTTGAAGTGGCAGTGAATCAGCCCCAGCATTTT. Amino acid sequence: CSVEVAVNQPQHF.

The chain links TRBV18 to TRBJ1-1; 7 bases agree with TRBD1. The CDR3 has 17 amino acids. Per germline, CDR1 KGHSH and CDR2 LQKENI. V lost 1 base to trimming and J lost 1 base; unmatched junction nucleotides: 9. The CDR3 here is CASSPQTGTPPNTEAFF. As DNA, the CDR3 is TGTGCCAGCTCACCACAGACAGGGACCCCTCCGAACACTGAAGCTTTCTTT.

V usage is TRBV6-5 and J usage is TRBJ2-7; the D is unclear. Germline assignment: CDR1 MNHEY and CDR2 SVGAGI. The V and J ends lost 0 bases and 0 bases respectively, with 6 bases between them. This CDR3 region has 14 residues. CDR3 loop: CASSYSPNSYEQYF. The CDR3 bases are TGTGCCAGCAGTTACTCGCCCAACTCCTACGAGCAGTACTTC.

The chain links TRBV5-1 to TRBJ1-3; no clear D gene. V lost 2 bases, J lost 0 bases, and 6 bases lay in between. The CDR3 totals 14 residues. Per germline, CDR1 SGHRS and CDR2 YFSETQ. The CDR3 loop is CASSLSSSGNTIYF. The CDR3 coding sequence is TGCGCCAGCAGCTTAAGTAGCTCTGGAAACACCATATATTTT.

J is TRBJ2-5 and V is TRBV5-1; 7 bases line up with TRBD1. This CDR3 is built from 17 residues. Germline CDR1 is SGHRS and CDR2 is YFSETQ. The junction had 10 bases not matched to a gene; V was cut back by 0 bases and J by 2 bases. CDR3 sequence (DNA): TGCGCCAGCAGCTTGGGCGGACAGGAATCGTTTCAAGAGACCCAGTACTTC. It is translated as CASSLGGQESFQETQYF.

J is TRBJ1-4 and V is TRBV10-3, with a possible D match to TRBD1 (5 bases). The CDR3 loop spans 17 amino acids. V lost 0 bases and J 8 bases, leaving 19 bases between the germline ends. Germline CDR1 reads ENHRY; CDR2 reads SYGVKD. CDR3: CAISESSGAPAGEKLFF. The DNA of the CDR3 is TGTGCCATCAGTGAGTCATCCGGGGCCCCCGCGGGCGAAAAACTGTTTTTT.

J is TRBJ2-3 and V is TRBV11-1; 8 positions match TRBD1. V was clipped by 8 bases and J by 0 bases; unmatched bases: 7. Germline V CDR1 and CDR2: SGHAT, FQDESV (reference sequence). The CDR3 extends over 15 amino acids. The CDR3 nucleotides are TGTGCCAGCGGTAACAGGGGGACTAGCACAGATACGCAGTATTTT. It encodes CASGNRGTSTDTQYF. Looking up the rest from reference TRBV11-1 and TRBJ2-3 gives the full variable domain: EAEVAQSPRYKITEKSQAVAFWCDPISGHATLYWYRQILGQGPELLVQFQDESVVDDSQLPKDRFSAERLKGVDSTLKIQPAELGDSAMYLCASGNRGTSTDTQYFGPGTRLTVL.

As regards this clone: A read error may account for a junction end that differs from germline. The CDR3 DNA reads TGTGCCAGCAGCTGGACTAGCAATGAGCAGTTCTTC. Translation gives CASSWTSNEQFF. J is TRBJ2-1 and V is TRBV5-1; 7 bases map to TRBD2. The CDR3 covers 12 residues. In germline, CDR1 is SGHRS, CDR2 YFSETQ.

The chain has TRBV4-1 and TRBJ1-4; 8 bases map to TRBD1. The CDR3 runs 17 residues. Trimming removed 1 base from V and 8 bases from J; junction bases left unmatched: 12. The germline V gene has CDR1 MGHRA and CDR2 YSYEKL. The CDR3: CASSQGGRQGRNEKLFF. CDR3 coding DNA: TGCGCCAGCAGCCAAGGGGGCAGACAGGGGCGGAACGAAAAACTGTTTTTT.

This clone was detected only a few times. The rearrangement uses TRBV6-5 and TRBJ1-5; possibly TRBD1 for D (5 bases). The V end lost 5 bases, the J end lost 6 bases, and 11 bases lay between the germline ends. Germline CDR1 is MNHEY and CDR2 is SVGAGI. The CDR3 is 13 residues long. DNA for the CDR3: TGTGCCAGCAGTGCCAAGGGGAGTCAGCCCCAGCATTTT. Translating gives CASSAKGSQPQHF.

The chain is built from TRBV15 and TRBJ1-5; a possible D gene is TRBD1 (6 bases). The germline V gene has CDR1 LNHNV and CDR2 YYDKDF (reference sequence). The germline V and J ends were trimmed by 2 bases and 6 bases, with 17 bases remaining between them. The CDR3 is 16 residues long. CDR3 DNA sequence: TGTGCCACCAGCAGACGATATGGGGGGGCAAGTCAGCCCCAGCATTTT. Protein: CATSRRYGGASQPQHF.

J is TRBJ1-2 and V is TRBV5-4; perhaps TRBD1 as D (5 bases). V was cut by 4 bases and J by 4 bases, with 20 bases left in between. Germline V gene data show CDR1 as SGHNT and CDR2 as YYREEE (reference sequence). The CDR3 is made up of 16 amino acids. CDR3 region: CASSPKVNGGGYGYTF. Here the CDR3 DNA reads TGTGCCAGCAGCCCGAAGGTTAATGGGGGAGGCTATGGCTACACCTTC.

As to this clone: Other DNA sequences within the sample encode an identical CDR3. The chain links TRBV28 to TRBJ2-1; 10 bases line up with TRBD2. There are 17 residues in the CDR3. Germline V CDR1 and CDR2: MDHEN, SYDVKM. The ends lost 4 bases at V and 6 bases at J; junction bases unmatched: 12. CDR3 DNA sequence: TGTGCCAGCAGTTCCCTCCTAGCGGGAGAGGGGTCCAATGAGCAGTTCTTC. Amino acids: CASSSLLAGEGSNEQFF.

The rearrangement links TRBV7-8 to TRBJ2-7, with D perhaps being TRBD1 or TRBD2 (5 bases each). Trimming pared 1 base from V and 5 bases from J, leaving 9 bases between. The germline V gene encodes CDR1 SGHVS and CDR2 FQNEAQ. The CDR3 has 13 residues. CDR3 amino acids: CASSLDGTDEQYF. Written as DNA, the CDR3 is TGTGCCAGCAGCTTAGATGGGACGGACGAGCAGTACTTC.

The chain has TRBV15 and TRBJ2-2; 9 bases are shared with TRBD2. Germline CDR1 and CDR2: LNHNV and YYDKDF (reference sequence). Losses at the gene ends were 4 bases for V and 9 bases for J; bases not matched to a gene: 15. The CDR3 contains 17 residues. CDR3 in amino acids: CATSKNGGPSGIRELFF. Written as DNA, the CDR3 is TGTGCCACCAGCAAAAATGGGGGACCTAGCGGGATCCGGGAGCTGTTTTTT.

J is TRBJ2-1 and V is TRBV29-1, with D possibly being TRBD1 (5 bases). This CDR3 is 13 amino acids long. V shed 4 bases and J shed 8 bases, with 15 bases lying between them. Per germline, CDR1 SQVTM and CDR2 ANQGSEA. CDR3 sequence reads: CSVGGLNWDEQFF. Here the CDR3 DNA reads TGCAGCGTTGGGGGCTTGAACTGGGATGAGCAGTTCTTC.

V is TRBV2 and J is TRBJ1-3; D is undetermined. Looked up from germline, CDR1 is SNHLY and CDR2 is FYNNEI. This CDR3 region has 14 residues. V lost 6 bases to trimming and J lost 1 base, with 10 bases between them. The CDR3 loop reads CASRPTGSGNTIYF. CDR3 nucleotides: TGTGCCAGCAGGCCGACGGGATCTGGAAACACCATATATTTT.

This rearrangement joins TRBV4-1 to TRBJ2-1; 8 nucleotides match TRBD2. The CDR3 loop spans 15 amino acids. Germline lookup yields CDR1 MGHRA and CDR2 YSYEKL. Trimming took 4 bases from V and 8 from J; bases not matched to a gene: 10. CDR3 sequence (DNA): TGCGCCAGCAGCCTGCGAGCGGGAGAGGGGTATGAGCAGTTCTTC. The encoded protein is CASSLRAGEGYEQFF.